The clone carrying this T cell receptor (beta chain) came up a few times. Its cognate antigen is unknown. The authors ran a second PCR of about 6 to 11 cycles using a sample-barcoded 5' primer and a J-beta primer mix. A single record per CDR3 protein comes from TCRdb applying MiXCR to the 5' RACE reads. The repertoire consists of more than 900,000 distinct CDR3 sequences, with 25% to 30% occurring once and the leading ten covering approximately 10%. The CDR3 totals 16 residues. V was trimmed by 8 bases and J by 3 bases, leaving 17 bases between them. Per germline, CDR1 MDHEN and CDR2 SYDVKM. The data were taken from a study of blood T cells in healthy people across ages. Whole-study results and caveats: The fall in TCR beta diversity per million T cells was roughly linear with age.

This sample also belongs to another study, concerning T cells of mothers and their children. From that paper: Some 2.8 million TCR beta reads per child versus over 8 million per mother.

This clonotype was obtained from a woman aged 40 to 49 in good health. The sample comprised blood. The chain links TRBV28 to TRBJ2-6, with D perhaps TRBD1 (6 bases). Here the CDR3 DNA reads TGTGCCAGCCGGACGTTGGGGGCTGGTGGGGCCAACGTCCTGACTTTC. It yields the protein CASRTLGAGGANVLTF.